The next 20 T cell receptor beta chains were all read from a single sample in a study of beta chain features in type 1 diabetes (dated by TCRdb to the late 2010s). The full study reports these points: A moderate but significant shortening of TCRB CDR3 length was observed in type 1 diabetes patients in all four CD4+ subsets.

The library was generated by the immunoSEQ multiplex PCR assay. The High Capacity cDNA Reverse Transcription Kit was used to reverse transcribe all of the isolated RNA, meaning that expressed TCRB transcripts were what got sequenced. The table comes from immuneACCESS by way of TCRdb, which keeps in-frame sequences with V and J called. Part of the clones is missing from these tables; in studies checked, under half for an unresolved V gene and the rest for unknown reasons. Across this sample there are around 180,000 clones, with about 8% seen only once. Approximately 0.93% of the sample goes to the ten largest clones. The antigens for these receptors are not known. The sequenced material came from central memory CD4+ T cells from blood. The receptors were sampled from a woman aged 35 to 49 with type 1 diabetes.

The table lists this clone with many counts. V usage is TRBV5-4 and J usage is TRBJ2-7; 7 nucleotides agree with TRBD1. CDR1 is SGHNT and CDR2 is YYREEE in the germline V gene (reference sequence). The J segment lost 4 bases and the V segment lost 2 bases, leaving 6 bases of the junction unmatched. The CDR3 runs to 14 residues. CDR3 in amino acids: CASSFRGPRYEQYF. For the CDR3, the DNA is TGTGCCAGCAGCTTTAGGGGGCCTCGGTACGAGCAGTACTTC.

This clone was seen more than once but under ten times. This chain joins TRBV4-1 and TRBJ1-3; D is undetermined. The CDR3 spans 14 residues. CDR1 MGHRA and CDR2 YSYEKL come from the germline V gene. V lost 3 bases and J 7 bases, leaving 13 bases between the germline ends. The CDR3 sequence: CASSHPGAANTIYF. Written as DNA, the CDR3 is TGCGCCAGCAGCCACCCGGGAGCGGCGAACACCATATATTTT.

J is TRBJ2-3 and V is TRBV28; 8 bases map to TRBD1. Trimming at V came to 5 bases and at J to 2 bases, leaving 3 bases not matched to a gene. Germline CDR1 and CDR2: MDHEN and SYDVKM. The CDR3 covers 14 residues. CDR3 sequence reads: CASSRQGTTDTQYF. The CDR3 DNA reads TGTGCCAGCAGTCGACAGGGGACCACAGATACGCAGTATTTT.

This clone was seen more than once but under ten times. The V and J genes are TRBV5-1 and TRBJ2-6; D uncertain. Trimming cost V 0 bases and J 2 bases, with 15 bases left between them. CDR1 SGHRS and CDR2 YFSETQ come from the germline V gene. This CDR3 comprises 18 residues. This chain's CDR3 is CASSLGGSASTGANVLTF. CDR3 DNA sequence: TGCGCCAGCAGCTTGGGAGGCAGTGCGAGTACTGGGGCCAACGTCCTGACTTTC. The full variable domain, in which reference TRBV5-1 and TRBJ2-6 provide the parts outside the CDR3, is KAGVTQTPRYLIKTRGQQVTLSCSPISGHRSVSWYQQTPGQGLQFLFEYFSETQRNKGNFPGRFSGRQFSNSRSEMNVSTLELGDSALYLCASSLGGSASTGANVLTFGAGSRLTVL.

J is TRBJ2-6 and V is TRBV7-2; tentatively, D is TRBD2 (6 bases). Per germline, CDR1 SGHTA and CDR2 FQGNSA. The ends were cut back, 5 bases at V and 1 base at J, with 9 bases in the middle. CDR3 size: 15 residues. The CDR3 region has the DNA TGTGCCAGCAGCCTGGGGGGTTCTGGGGCCAACGTCCTGACTTTC. It translates to CASSLGGSGANVLTF.

The DNA for the CDR3 is TGTGCCAGCAGCTTTACCCAGCGGGGGAGGCACAATGAGCAGTTCTTC. Its protein is CASSFTQRGRHNEQFF. The chain uses TRBV7-9 and TRBJ2-1; the match to TRBD2 covers 8 bases. Germline trimming cut 3 bases from V and 5 bases from J; bases unmatched to any gene: 9. CDR1 SEHNR and CDR2 FQNEAQ come from the germline V gene (reference sequence). The CDR3 totals 16 residues.

V gene TRBV11-2 combines with J gene TRBJ1-2; no definite D call. The V and J ends lost 5 bases and 5 bases respectively, with 12 bases between them. From germline, CDR1 is SGHAT and CDR2 FQNNGV. The CDR3 has 13 residues. The CDR3 spells CASSPGSLYGYTF. CDR3 nucleotide sequence: TGTGCCAGCAGCCCGGGATCTCTTTATGGCTACACCTTC.

This chain links TRBV5-8 with TRBJ2-7, with D possibly being TRBD1 (6 bases). CDR3 length: 13 residues. Trimming removed 4 bases at V and 3 bases at J, with 11 bases between. CDR1 and CDR2 from the germline V gene are SGHTS and YDEGEE. Written as DNA, the CDR3 is TGTGCCAGCAGCGTTGACAGGAGCTACGAGCAGTACTTC. Its translation: CASSVDRSYEQYF.

This clone came up a few times. The rearrangement links TRBV7-2 to TRBJ2-7, with 10 bases lining up with TRBD1. V dropped 5 bases and J dropped 1; count of bases not matched to a gene: 14. The CDR3 runs 18 residues. Germline values: CDR1 SGHTA, CDR2 FQGNSA. The CDR3: CASSQFRDRGIFSYEQYF. Here the CDR3 DNA reads TGTGCCAGCAGCCAATTTAGGGACAGGGGAATTTTTTCCTACGAGCAGTACTTC.

There are a few counts of this clone. The chain uses TRBV4-1 and TRBJ2-7, with 7 nucleotides matching TRBD1. CDR3 length: 15 residues. V trimming: 3 bases; J trimming: 0 bases; junction bases outside the gene matches: 5. Germline loops: CDR1 MGHRA, CDR2 YSYEKL. CDR3 sequence (DNA): TGCGCCAGCAGCCAGTTACAGGGGCCCTCCTACGAGCAGTACTTC. Protein: CASSQLQGPSYEQYF.

The chain uses TRBV5-1 and TRBJ1-1, with TRBD1 matching over 8 bases. With V trimmed by 7 bases and J by 3 bases, 8 bases remained unmatched. Germline CDR1 is SGHRS and CDR2 is YFSETQ. The CDR3 has 14 residues. DNA for the CDR3: TGCGCCAGCGCAACCAGGGGGCGGGACACTGAAGCTTTCTTT. Translation gives CASATRGRDTEAFF. The complete variable domain, with remaining parts taken from reference TRBV5-1 and TRBJ1-1, reads KAGVTQTPRYLIKTRGQQVTLSCSPISGHRSVSWYQQTPGQGLQFLFEYFSETQRNKGNFPGRFSGRQFSNSRSEMNVSTLELGDSALYLCASATRGRDTEAFFGQGTRLTVV.

The chain links TRBV29-1 to TRBJ1-4, with D maybe TRBD1 (5 bases). CDR1 and CDR2 from the germline V gene are SQVTM and ANQGSEA. CDR3 length equals 12 residues. Between the trimmed V and J ends, which lost 8 bases and 4 bases, there was a span of 11 bases. The CDR3 bases are TGCAGCCACAAGGGACTTAATGAAAAACTGTTTTTT. Translated, it gives CSHKGLNEKLFF.

This clone was counted ten times or more. The CDR3 DNA is TGTGCCAGCAGTTTGGCGGCCCCCCGCAATGAGCAGTTCTTC. Its translation: CASSLAAPRNEQFF. The rearrangement links TRBV28 to TRBJ2-1, with no clear D. Germline CDR1 is MDHEN and CDR2 is SYDVKM. The CDR3 is 14 amino acids. V gave up 3 bases and J gave up 6 bases, with 12 bases separating them. The full variable domain, with the rest looked up from reference TRBV28 and TRBJ2-1, is DVKVTQSSRYLVKRTGEKVFLECVQDMDHENMFWYRQDPGLGLRLIYFSYDVKMKEKGDIPEGYSVSREKKERFSLILESASTNQTSMYLCASSLAAPRNEQFFGPGTRLTVL.

This clone showed up just a few times. J is TRBJ1-4 and V is TRBV2; 7 bases line up with TRBD1. Per the germline V gene, CDR1 is SNHLY and CDR2 is FYNNEI. V shed 9 bases and J 8 bases; nucleotides not matched to a gene: 6. The CDR3 extends over 12 amino acids. CDR3 amino acids: CASRQGGEKLFF. The CDR3 DNA reads TGTGCCAGTCGACAGGGTGGGGAAAAACTGTTTTTT. The variable domain in full, completed from reference TRBV2 and TRBJ1-4, reads EPEVTQTPSHQVTQMGQEVILRCVPISNHLYFYWYRQILGQKVEFLVSFYNNEISEKSEIFDDQFSVERPDGSNFTLKIRSTKLEDSAMYFCASRQGGEKLFFGSGTQLSVL.

This chain joins TRBV30 and TRBJ1-5; 9 positions match TRBD1. The CDR3 is made up of 15 amino acids. V was clipped by 4 bases and J by 7 bases; unmatched bases: 11. Germline lookup yields CDR1 GTSNPN and CDR2 SVGIG (reference sequence). The CDR3 sequence is CAWTPGQGSGQPQHF. DNA of the CDR3: TGTGCCTGGACCCCGGGACAGGGATCGGGGCAGCCCCAGCATTTT.

The V gene is TRBV19, the J gene TRBJ1-4; no reliable D call. Germline V gene lookup returns CDR1 LNHDA and CDR2 SQIVND (reference sequence). V was cut by 6 bases and J by 8 bases, with 10 bases left in between. The CDR3 is 12 amino acids. CDR3 protein: CASSRDVEKLFF. The CDR3, as DNA: TGTGCCAGTAGCCGGGATGTCGAAAAACTGTTTTTT.

This clone turned up a few times. J is TRBJ2-7 and V is TRBV28; TRBD2 is a possible D gene (6 bases). Germline V gene lookup returns CDR1 MDHEN and CDR2 SYDVKM. The CDR3 is 15 residues long. Deletions cut 7 bases from V and 3 bases from J, with 19 bases between. For the CDR3, the DNA is TGTGCCAGCAATTCCCCCATGTGGAGGGGCTACGAGCAGTACTTC. Amino acid sequence: CASNSPMWRGYEQYF.

This chain links TRBV28 with TRBJ1-3; possible D gene TRBD1, 5 bases. This CDR3 is built from 16 residues. V dropped 5 bases and J dropped 0 bases, with 14 bases sitting between them. Germline CDR1 is MDHEN and CDR2 is SYDVKM. DNA of the CDR3: TGTGCCAGCAGTACCGCAGGGATTAACTCTGGAAACACCATATATTTT. As protein: CASSTAGINSGNTIYF.

This clone was seen more than once but under ten times. The rearrangement uses TRBV27 and TRBJ2-7; 10 positions match TRBD2. V trimming: 1 base; J trimming: 5 bases; junction bases outside the gene matches: 5. The V gene's germline CDR1 is MNHEY and CDR2 SMNVEV (reference sequence). The CDR3 extends over 15 amino acids. The CDR3 is CASSLWLAGVNEQYF. In nucleotides, the CDR3 is TGTGCCAGCAGTTTATGGCTAGCGGGGGTCAACGAGCAGTACTTC.

In the case of this clone: The sample contains more than one DNA sequence encoding this CDR3. V is TRBV7-6 and J is TRBJ2-1, with D possibly TRBD1 on 5 matching bases. The V gene lost 4 bases and the J gene lost 4 bases, with 8 bases spanning the gap. CDR3 length: 13 residues. Germline lookup yields CDR1 SGHVS and CDR2 FNYEAQ. The CDR3 reads CASSYRQYNEQFF. The CDR3 DNA reads as TGTGCCAGCAGCTACCGACAGTACAATGAGCAGTTCTTC.